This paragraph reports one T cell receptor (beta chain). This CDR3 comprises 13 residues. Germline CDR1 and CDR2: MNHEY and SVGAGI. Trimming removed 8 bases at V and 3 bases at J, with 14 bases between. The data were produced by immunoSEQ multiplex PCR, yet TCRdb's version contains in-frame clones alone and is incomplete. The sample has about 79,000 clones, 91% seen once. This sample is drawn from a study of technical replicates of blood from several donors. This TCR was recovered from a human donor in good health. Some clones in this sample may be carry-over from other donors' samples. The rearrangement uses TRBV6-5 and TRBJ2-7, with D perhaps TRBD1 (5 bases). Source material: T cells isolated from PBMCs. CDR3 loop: CASWGSQNYEQYF. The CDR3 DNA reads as TGTGCCAGCTGGGGCAGCCAGAACTACGAGCAGTACTTC.